The subject of this entry is one T cell receptor beta chain. This specimen belongs to a study of blood T cell repertoires in COVID-19. This CDR3 region has 14 residues. Between the trimmed V and J ends, which lost 5 bases and 16 bases, there was a span of 21 bases. CDR1 is MDHEN, CDR2 SYDVKM, per germline. In the source study's methods: Reference gene primer amplification gave nucleated cell count estimates. Assay: immunoSEQ multiplex PCR; the TCRdb copy retains only in-frame clones and omits some. Clonal size and the V and J genes are those of that table, whereas D and trimming came from the DNA. This table holds some 340,000 clones, roughly 86% found once.

The material sequenced was PBMCs or T cells enriched from blood (not recorded which). The rearrangement links TRBV28 to TRBJ1-6; no reliable D call. This TCR derives from a woman aged 30 to 39 who had recovered from COVID-19. Here the CDR3 reads CASSNPGVLGLLHF. The CDR3 nucleotides are TGTGCCAGCAGTAACCCCGGGGTGTTAGGCCTTCTCCACTTT.